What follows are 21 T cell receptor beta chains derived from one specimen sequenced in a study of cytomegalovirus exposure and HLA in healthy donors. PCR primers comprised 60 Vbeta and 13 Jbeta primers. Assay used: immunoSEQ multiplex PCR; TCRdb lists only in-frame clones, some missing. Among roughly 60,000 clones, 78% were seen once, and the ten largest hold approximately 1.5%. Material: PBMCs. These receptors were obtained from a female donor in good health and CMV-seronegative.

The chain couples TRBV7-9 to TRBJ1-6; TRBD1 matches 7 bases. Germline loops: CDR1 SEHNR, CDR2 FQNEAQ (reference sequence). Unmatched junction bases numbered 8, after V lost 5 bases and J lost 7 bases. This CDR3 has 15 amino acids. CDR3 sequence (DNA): TGTGCCAGCAGCCCGCCGACAGGGACCAATTCACCCCTCCACTTT. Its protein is CASSPPTGTNSPLHF.

Here the CDR3 reads CSVEGGQGRYEQYF. The DNA of the CDR3 is TGCAGCGTTGAGGGAGGGCAGGGGAGATACGAGCAGTACTTC. This rearrangement joins TRBV29-1 to TRBJ2-7, with D perhaps matching TRBD2 (7 bases). Germline lookup yields CDR1 SQVTM and CDR2 ANQGSEA. The ends were cut back, 3 bases at V and 4 bases at J, with 16 bases in the middle. The CDR3 is made up of 14 amino acids.

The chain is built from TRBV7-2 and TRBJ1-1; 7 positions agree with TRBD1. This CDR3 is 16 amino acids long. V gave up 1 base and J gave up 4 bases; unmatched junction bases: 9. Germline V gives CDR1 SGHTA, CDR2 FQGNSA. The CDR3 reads CASSLGGTVFSTEAFF. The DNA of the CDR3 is TGTGCCAGCAGCTTAGGAGGGACAGTTTTCTCCACTGAAGCTTTCTTT.

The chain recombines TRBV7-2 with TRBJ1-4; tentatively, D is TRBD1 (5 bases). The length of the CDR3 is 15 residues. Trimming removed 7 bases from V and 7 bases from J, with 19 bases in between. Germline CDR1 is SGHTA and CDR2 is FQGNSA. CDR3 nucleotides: TGTGCCAGCAAGGGGCCGGGCCCAAGGGGTGAAAAACTGTTTTTT. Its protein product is CASKGPGPRGEKLFF. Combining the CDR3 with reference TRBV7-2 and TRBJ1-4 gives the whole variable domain GAGVSQSPSNKVTEKGKDVELRCDPISGHTALYWYRQSLGQGLEFLIYFQGNSAPDKSGLPSDRFSAERTGGSVSTLTIQRTQQEDSAVYLCASKGPGPRGEKLFFGSGTQLSVL.

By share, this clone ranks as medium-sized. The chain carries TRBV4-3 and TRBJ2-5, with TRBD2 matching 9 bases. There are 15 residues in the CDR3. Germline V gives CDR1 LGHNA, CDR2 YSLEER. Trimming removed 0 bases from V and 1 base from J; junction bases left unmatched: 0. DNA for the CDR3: TGCGCCAGCAGCCAAGAGCGGGGGGGCCAAGAGACCCAGTACTTC. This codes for CASSQERGGQETQYF.

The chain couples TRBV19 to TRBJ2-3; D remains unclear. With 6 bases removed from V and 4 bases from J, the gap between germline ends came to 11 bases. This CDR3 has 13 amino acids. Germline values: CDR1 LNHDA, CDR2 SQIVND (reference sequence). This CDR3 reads CASSPLSSDTQYF. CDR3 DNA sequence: TGTGCCAGTAGCCCTCTGAGTTCAGATACGCAGTATTTT.

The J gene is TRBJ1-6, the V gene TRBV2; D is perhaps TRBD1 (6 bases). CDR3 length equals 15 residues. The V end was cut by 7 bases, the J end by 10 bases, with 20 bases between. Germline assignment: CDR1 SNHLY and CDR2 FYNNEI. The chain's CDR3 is CASTPGAGVRSPLHF. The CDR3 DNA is TGTGCCAGCACCCCCGGGGCAGGGGTGAGATCACCCCTCCACTTT.

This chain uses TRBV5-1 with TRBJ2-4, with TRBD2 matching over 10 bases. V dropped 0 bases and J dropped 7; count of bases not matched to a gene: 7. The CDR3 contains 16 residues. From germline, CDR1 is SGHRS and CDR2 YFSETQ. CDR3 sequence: CASSLASGGAGNIQYF. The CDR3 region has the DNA TGCGCCAGCAGCTTGGCCAGCGGGGGGGCCGGGAACATTCAGTACTTC.

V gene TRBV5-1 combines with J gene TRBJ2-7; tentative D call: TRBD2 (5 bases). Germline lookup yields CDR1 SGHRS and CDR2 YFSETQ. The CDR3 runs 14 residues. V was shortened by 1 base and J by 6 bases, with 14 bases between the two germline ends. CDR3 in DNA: TGCGCCAGCAGCTTGCAACTAGAAGTTGGCGAGCAGTACTTC. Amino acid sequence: CASSLQLEVGEQYF.

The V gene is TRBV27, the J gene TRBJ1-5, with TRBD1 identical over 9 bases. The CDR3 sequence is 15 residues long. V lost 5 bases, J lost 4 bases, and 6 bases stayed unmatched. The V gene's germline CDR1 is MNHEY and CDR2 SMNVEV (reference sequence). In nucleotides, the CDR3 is TGTGCCAGCAGTCCCGGGGGACAGGGTAATCAGCCCCAGCATTTT. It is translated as CASSPGGQGNQPQHF.

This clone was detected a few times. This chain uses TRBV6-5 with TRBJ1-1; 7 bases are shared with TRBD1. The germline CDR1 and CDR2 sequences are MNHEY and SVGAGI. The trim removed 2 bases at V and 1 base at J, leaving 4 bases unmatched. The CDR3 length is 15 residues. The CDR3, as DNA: TGTGCCAGCAGTTACGCGGCAGGGGGGAACACTGAAGCTTTCTTT. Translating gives CASSYAAGGNTEAFF.

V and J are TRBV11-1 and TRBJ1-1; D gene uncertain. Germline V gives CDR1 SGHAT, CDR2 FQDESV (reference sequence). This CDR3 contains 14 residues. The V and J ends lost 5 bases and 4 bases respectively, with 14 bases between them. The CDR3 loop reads CASSQTVALTEAFF. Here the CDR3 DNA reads TGTGCCAGCAGCCAAACAGTTGCACTCACTGAAGCTTTCTTT.

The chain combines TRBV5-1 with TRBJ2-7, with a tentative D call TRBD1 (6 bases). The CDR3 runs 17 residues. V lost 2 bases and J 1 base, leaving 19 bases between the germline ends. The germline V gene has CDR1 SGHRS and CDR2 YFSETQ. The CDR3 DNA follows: TGCGCCAGCAGCTTATTATCTCTGGGGGCTGAGTCCTACGAGCAGTACTTC. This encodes CASSLLSLGAESYEQYF.

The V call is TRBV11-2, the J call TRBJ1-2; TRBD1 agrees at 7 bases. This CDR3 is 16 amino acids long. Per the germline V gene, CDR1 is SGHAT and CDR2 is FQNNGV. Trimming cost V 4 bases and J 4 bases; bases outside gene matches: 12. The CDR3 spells CASSSQWARDSYGYTF. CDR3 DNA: TGTGCCAGCAGCTCTCAATGGGCTAGGGACAGCTATGGCTACACCTTC.

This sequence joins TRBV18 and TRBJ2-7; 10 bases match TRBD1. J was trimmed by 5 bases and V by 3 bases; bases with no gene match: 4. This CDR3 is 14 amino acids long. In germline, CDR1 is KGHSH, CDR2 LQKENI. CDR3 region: CASSPDRGPDEQYF. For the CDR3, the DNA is TGTGCCAGCTCACCCGACAGGGGGCCGGACGAGCAGTACTTC. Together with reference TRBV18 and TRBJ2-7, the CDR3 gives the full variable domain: NAGVMQNPRHLVRRRGQEARLRCSPMKGHSHVYWYRQLPEEGLKFMVYLQKENIIDESGMPKERFSAEFPKEGPSILRIQQVVRGDSAAYFCASSPDRGPDEQYFGPGTRLTVT.

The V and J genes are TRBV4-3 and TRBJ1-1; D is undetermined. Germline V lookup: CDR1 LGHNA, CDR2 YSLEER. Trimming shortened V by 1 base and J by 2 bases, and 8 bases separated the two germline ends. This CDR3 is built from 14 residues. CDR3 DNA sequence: TGCGCCAGCAGCCAAGTGGGCAGAAACACTGAAGCTTTCTTT. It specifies CASSQVGRNTEAFF.

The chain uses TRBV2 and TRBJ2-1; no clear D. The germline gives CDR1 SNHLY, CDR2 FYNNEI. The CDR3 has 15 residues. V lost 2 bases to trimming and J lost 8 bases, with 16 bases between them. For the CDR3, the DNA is TGTGCCAGCAGTGAAATGTCCTACCTCTCGGATGAGCAGTTCTTC. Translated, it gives CASSEMSYLSDEQFF.

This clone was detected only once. Here the CDR3 DNA reads TGTGCGAGCGGGGCAGCTAACTATGGCTACACCTTC. Protein sequence: CASGAANYGYTF. V and J are TRBV7-2 and TRBJ1-2; tentative D call: TRBD1 (5 bases). The CDR3 runs to 12 residues. The germline V gene encodes CDR1 SGHTA and CDR2 FQGNSA.

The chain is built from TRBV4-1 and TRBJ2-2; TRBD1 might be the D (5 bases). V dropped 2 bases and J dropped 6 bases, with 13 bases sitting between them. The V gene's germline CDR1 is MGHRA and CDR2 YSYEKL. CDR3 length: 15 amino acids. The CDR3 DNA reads TGCGCCAGCAGCCAACTACAGGATAGTGCCGGGGAGCTGTTTTTT. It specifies CASSQLQDSAGELFF.

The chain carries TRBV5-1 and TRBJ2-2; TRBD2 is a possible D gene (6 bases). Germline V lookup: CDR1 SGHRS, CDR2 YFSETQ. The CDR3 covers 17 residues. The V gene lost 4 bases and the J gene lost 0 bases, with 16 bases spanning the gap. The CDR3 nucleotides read TGCGCCAGCAGCCTCCCTAGGAGGGACGCGAACACCGGGGAGCTGTTTTTT. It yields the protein CASSLPRRDANTGELFF.

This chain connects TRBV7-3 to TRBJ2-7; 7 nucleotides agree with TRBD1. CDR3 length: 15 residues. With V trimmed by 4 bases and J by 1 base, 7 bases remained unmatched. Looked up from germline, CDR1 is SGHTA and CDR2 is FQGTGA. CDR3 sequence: CASSYQPGQSYEQYF. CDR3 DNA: TGTGCCAGCAGCTACCAACCGGGACAGTCCTACGAGCAGTACTTC.